Below are 29 T cell receptor beta chains sequenced from a single sample in a study of shared T cell receptors in the human thymus. TCRdb keeps only in-frame clones here, not all; method: immunoSEQ multiplex PCR. The sample yields hundreds of thousands of clones, approximately 95% seen once. Sequencing used thymocytes. The receptors originated from a human donor.

The CDR3 protein is CASSLTLRNTIYF. CDR3 nucleotide sequence: TGTGCCAGCAGTTTAACTCTCCGAAACACCATATATTTT. This chain links TRBV28 with TRBJ1-3, with no clear D. V lost 2 bases and J lost 5, with 7 bases in between. From germline, CDR1 is MDHEN and CDR2 SYDVKM. This CDR3 spans 13 amino acids.

The rearrangement links TRBV27 to TRBJ2-7; TRBD2 matches at 8 bases. V shed 2 bases, J shed 3 bases, and the junction held 0 bases outside the gene matches. The CDR3 totals 13 residues. Germline CDR1 MNHEY, CDR2 SMNVEV (reference sequence). The CDR3 spells CASSLTSGYEQYF. The CDR3 DNA sequence: TGTGCCAGCAGTTTAACTAGCGGCTACGAGCAGTACTTC.

Only one count was recorded for this clone. This rearrangement joins TRBV5-4 to TRBJ2-3; weak D call: TRBD2 (6 bases). Trimming stripped 5 bases from V and 4 bases from J, with 20 bases between. There are 16 residues in the CDR3. In germline, CDR1 is SGHNT, CDR2 YYREEE (reference sequence). The CDR3 DNA is TGTGCCAGCAGGCCGGGCCTTTACGGGAGACCAGATACGCAGTATTTT. The encoded protein is CASRPGLYGRPDTQYF. Variable domain in full (rest from reference TRBV5-4 and TRBJ2-3): ETGVTQSPTHLIKTRGQQVTLRCSSQSGHNTVSWYQQALGQGPQFIFQYYREEENGRGNFPPRFSGLQFPNYSSELNVNALELDDSALYLCASRPGLYGRPDTQYFGPGTRLTVL.

The chain is built from TRBV27 and TRBJ2-7, with D possibly TRBD2 on 6 matching bases. The V and J ends lost 3 bases and 0 bases respectively, with 18 bases between them. Germline V gene lookup returns CDR1 MNHEY and CDR2 SMNVEV (reference sequence). The CDR3 contains 17 residues. The CDR3 DNA reads TGTGCCAGCAGTTTCATCGGGGAGGCGCACAGCTCCTACGAGCAGTACTTC. Translation gives CASSFIGEAHSSYEQYF.

J is TRBJ2-3 and V is TRBV4-1, with TRBD1 as a possible D gene (6 bases). The germline V and J ends were trimmed by 1 base and 0 bases, with 11 bases remaining between them. CDR1 is MGHRA, CDR2 YSYEKL, per germline. There are 16 residues in the CDR3. Written as DNA, the CDR3 is TGCGCCAGCAGCCAAGCTACAGGGTGGAGCACAGATACGCAGTATTTT. This translates into CASSQATGWSTDTQYF.

The rearrangement joins TRBV28 to TRBJ2-1; D not certain. CDR1 MDHEN and CDR2 SYDVKM come from the germline V gene. The CDR3 covers 11 residues. Trimming took 8 bases from V and 8 from J, leaving 10 bases between them. CDR3 in amino acids: CASLSIYEQFF. The CDR3 DNA reads TGTGCCAGCCTCAGTATCTATGAGCAGTTCTTC.

The V and J genes are TRBV5-1 and TRBJ2-7; possibly TRBD2 for D (5 bases). CDR1 is SGHRS, CDR2 YFSETQ, per germline. The CDR3 contains 17 residues. V lost 0 bases and J lost 2, with 18 bases in between. The CDR3 sequence: CASSLARGKVETYEQYF. CDR3 bases: TGCGCCAGCAGCTTGGCCAGAGGGAAGGTCGAAACCTACGAGCAGTACTTC. Full variable domain (missing parts from reference TRBV5-1 and TRBJ2-7): KAGVTQTPRYLIKTRGQQVTLSCSPISGHRSVSWYQQTPGQGLQFLFEYFSETQRNKGNFPGRFSGRQFSNSRSEMNVSTLELGDSALYLCASSLARGKVETYEQYFGPGTRLTVT.

The chain combines TRBV28 with TRBJ1-1; D ambiguous. The germline gives CDR1 MDHEN, CDR2 SYDVKM. V dropped 1 base and J dropped 3 bases, with 12 bases sitting between them. The length of the CDR3 is 15 residues. CDR3 nucleotide sequence: TGTGCCAGCAGTTTATTCCAACATAGATACACTGAAGCTTTCTTT. Its translation is CASSLFQHRYTEAFF.

This chain joins TRBV11-2 and TRBJ1-2; D might be TRBD1 (6 bases). Germline values: CDR1 SGHAT, CDR2 FQNNGV. V lost 1 base, J lost 3 bases, and 9 bases lay in between. The CDR3 extends over 14 amino acids. The CDR3 sequence is CASSLVEGDYGYTF. The CDR3, as DNA: TGTGCCAGCAGCTTAGTCGAGGGGGACTATGGCTACACCTTC.

The genes are TRBV15 and TRBJ2-7; a weak D match, TRBD2 (5 bases). V lost 1 base to trimming and J lost 3 bases, with 19 bases between them. The CDR3 covers 17 residues. Per germline, CDR1 LNHNV and CDR2 YYDKDF (reference sequence). The CDR3 region has the DNA TGTGCCACCAGCAGAGTCGCTCGCGGGTGGAACGGCTACGAGCAGTACTTC. Translation: CATSRVARGWNGYEQYF.

The J gene is TRBJ1-1, the V gene TRBV5-6, with 10 bases identical to TRBD1. The CDR3 spans 17 residues. V was pared by 1 base and J by 4 bases, with 10 bases of the junction left unmatched. Germline V CDR1 and CDR2: SGHDT, YYEEEE. The CDR3 DNA reads TGTGCCAGCAGCTTGACGGGACAGGGGAAGTATGGCACTGAAGCTTTCTTT. It is translated as CASSLTGQGKYGTEAFF.

The chain combines TRBV30 with TRBJ1-2; 11 bases are shared with TRBD1. The germline V gene has CDR1 GTSNPN and CDR2 SVGIG (reference sequence). V gave up 0 bases and J gave up 5 bases; unmatched junction bases: 5. CDR3 length equals 15 residues. The CDR3 is CAWSVGQGAGYGYTF. The CDR3 nucleotides are TGTGCCTGGAGTGTAGGACAGGGGGCCGGGTATGGCTACACCTTC.

The chain recombines TRBV4-3 with TRBJ2-3; the D is unclear. The V gene lost 0 bases and the J gene lost 4 bases, with 8 bases spanning the gap. The CDR3 has 14 residues. CDR1 LGHNA and CDR2 YSLEER come from the germline V gene. The CDR3 here is CASSQDLGADTQYF. The DNA of the CDR3 is TGCGCCAGCAGCCAAGATCTTGGGGCAGATACGCAGTATTTT.

V gene TRBV6-1 combines with J gene TRBJ2-7; D remains unclear. V lost 6 bases to trimming and J lost 0 bases, with 9 bases between them. Looked up from germline, CDR1 is MNHNS and CDR2 is SASEGT. This CDR3 comprises 13 residues. The CDR3 DNA reads as TGTGCCAGCAGCGCACGGCCCTCCTACGAGCAGTACTTC. It translates to CASSARPSYEQYF.

The chain joins TRBV15 to TRBJ2-3; TRBD2 agrees at 8 bases. The CDR3 is 18 amino acids. The ends lost 5 bases at V and 0 bases at J; junction bases unmatched: 13. Germline-derived CDR1 and CDR2 are LNHNV and YYDKDF (reference sequence). DNA of the CDR3: TGTGCCACCAGCCCCGGGATAAGACTAGCGTCTAGCACAGATACGCAGTATTTT. This sequence encodes CATSPGIRLASSTDTQYF.

V is TRBV7-8 and J is TRBJ2-7; no definite D call. The CDR3 has 14 residues. The V and J ends lost 7 bases and 3 bases respectively, with 16 bases between them. Per the germline V gene, CDR1 is SGHVS and CDR2 is FQNEAQ. CDR3 nucleotides: TGTGCCAGCACCCCGCAAGACGTCCGCTACGAGCAGTACTTC. This encodes CASTPQDVRYEQYF.

J is TRBJ2-1 and V is TRBV9; D gene uncertain. V was clipped by 4 bases and J by 2 bases, with 13 bases between them. The CDR3 contains 15 residues. Germline V CDR1 and CDR2: SGDLS, YYNGEE. The CDR3 here is CASSPRWRTYNEQFF. The CDR3 DNA reads TGTGCCAGCAGCCCCCGTTGGCGTACCTACAATGAGCAGTTCTTC.

V is TRBV14 and J is TRBJ1-3; no reliable D call. This CDR3 is built from 14 residues. V gave up 5 bases and J gave up 0 bases, with 8 bases separating them. Per germline, CDR1 SGHDN and CDR2 FVKESK. In nucleotides, the CDR3 is TGTGCCAGCAGCTACAGCGACTCTGGAAACACCATATATTTT. This encodes CASSYSDSGNTIYF. Supplemented by reference TRBV14 and TRBJ1-3, the full variable domain reads EAGVTQFPSHSVIEKGQTVTLRCDPISGHDNLYWYRRVMGKEIKFLLHFVKESKQDESGMPNNRFLAERTGGTYSTLKVQPAELEDSGVYFCASSYSDSGNTIYFGEGSWLTVV.

This chain connects TRBV4-3 to TRBJ1-1; D is perhaps TRBD1 (6 bases). Trimming removed 2 bases from V and 8 bases from J, with 12 bases in between. Germline V gene data show CDR1 as LGHNA and CDR2 as YSLEER. CDR3 length: 13 amino acids. The DNA for the CDR3 is TGCGCCAGCAGCCAAACTGGACAGACAGAAGCTTTCTTT. It yields the protein CASSQTGQTEAFF.

The rearrangement links TRBV6-5 to TRBJ1-2; TRBD1 might be the D (5 bases). Trimming removed 2 bases from V and 4 bases from J, with 14 bases in between. The CDR3 is 15 residues long. Germline V gives CDR1 MNHEY, CDR2 SVGAGI. CDR3 in amino acids: CASSYQAGRVYGYTF. CDR3 nucleotides: TGTGCCAGCAGTTACCAGGCGGGGCGGGTCTATGGCTACACCTTC.

This chain uses TRBV27 with TRBJ2-3, with 8 bases aligning to TRBD2. Losses at the gene ends were 5 bases for V and 2 bases for J; bases not matched to a gene: 12. CDR1 and CDR2 from the germline V gene are MNHEY and SMNVEV (reference sequence). This CDR3 comprises 17 residues. The DNA for the CDR3 is TGTGCCAGCAGTGTCCGGGGAGCGGGAGACCTCACAGATACGCAGTATTTT. It encodes CASSVRGAGDLTDTQYF.

This chain links TRBV7-3 with TRBJ2-1; TRBD1 matches 8 bases. This CDR3 is 16 amino acids long. CDR1 is SGHTA and CDR2 is FQGTGA in the germline V gene. J was trimmed by 6 bases and V by 1 base; bases with no gene match: 8. CDR3 sequence (DNA): TGTGCCAGCAGCTTAATTACGGGACAGGATGGCAATGAGCAGTTCTTC. Residues: CASSLITGQDGNEQFF.

The genes are TRBV19 and TRBJ2-1, with 7 bases that match TRBD1. In germline, CDR1 is LNHDA, CDR2 SQIVND (reference sequence). Trimming cost V 7 bases and J 4 bases; bases outside gene matches: 10. CDR3 length equals 15 residues. The CDR3, as DNA: TGTGCCAGTACCCTGGGACAGAGACCTTACAATGAGCAGTTCTTC. Its protein is CASTLGQRPYNEQFF.

This rearrangement joins TRBV21-1 to TRBJ2-1; the D segment call TRBD1 is taken from the table without a DNA check. TRBV21-1 is tagged as a pseudogene. The CDR3 runs to 15 residues. The CDR3 bases are TGTGCCAGCAGCAAAGGACAGGGGAATAGGGATGAGCAGTTCTTC. It yields the protein CASSKGQGNRDEQFF.

This rearrangement joins TRBV5-4 to TRBJ2-3; the D gene could be TRBD1 or TRBD2 (5 bases each). Germline V gives CDR1 SGHNT, CDR2 YYREEE (reference sequence). V was pared by 7 bases and J by 3 bases, with 18 bases between. The CDR3 has 15 amino acids. The CDR3 loop is CASGTKGEDTDTQYF. CDR3 in DNA: TGTGCCAGCGGGACGAAGGGCGAGGATACAGATACGCAGTATTTT.

The chain has TRBV28 and TRBJ2-2, with TRBD1 matching 7 bases. CDR3 size: 20 residues. The germline V gene has CDR1 MDHEN and CDR2 SYDVKM. Losses at the gene ends were 7 bases for V and 0 bases for J; bases not matched to a gene: 20. The DNA for the CDR3 is TGTGCCAGCATTTCCCCCCCGGGACAGCGAAAAAAGTCGAACACCGGGGAGCTGTTTTTT. This codes for CASISPPGQRKKSNTGELFF.

The chain is built from TRBV27 and TRBJ2-1; 7 bases are shared with TRBD2. V shed 2 bases and J 7 bases; nucleotides not matched to a gene: 5. In germline, CDR1 is MNHEY, CDR2 SMNVEV (reference sequence). This CDR3 region has 14 residues. This chain's CDR3 is CASSLGGRENEQFF. CDR3 nucleotide sequence: TGTGCCAGCAGTTTAGGAGGGAGGGAAAATGAGCAGTTCTTC.

V gene TRBV10-3 combines with J gene TRBJ2-3, with 7 bases aligning to TRBD2. The CDR3 loop spans 17 amino acids. The germline V gene encodes CDR1 ENHRY and CDR2 SYGVKD. The J segment lost 0 bases and the V segment lost 4 bases, leaving 10 bases of the junction unmatched. In DNA, the CDR3 is TGTGCCATCAGTGGGGGTAGGGTAGCGGGTAGCACAGATACGCAGTATTTT. Its protein is CAISGGRVAGSTDTQYF.

Here the CDR3 DNA reads TGTGCCAGCAGCCCACCCGGGTCGGCTCGGGGGGCTGAAGCTTTCTTT. This codes for CASSPPGSARGAEAFF. The chain carries TRBV7-6 and TRBJ1-1; D may be TRBD1 (5 bases). V dropped 5 bases and J dropped 6 bases, with 22 bases sitting between them. The germline V gene encodes CDR1 SGHVS and CDR2 FNYEAQ. The CDR3 has 16 amino acids.